This T cell receptor (beta chain) is from a study of blood T cells in healthy people across ages. With a J-beta primer mix and a sample-barcoded 5' primer, a second PCR ran 7 to 11 cycles. MiXCR was run by TCRdb on the 5' RACE reads, yielding one entry per CDR3 protein. The sample yields roughly 790,000 distinct CDR3 sequences, 35% to 45% seen once. As to this clonotype: The antigen is undetermined.

The trim removed 5 bases at V and 12 bases at J, leaving 4 bases unmatched. The length of the CDR3 is 11 residues. CDR1 SGHTA and CDR2 FQGNSA come from the germline V gene. The authors drew 8.5 to 10 milliliters of peripheral blood from each donor. General study results and limits: Estimates drawn from one million T cells were deemed to understate diversity. Donors of long life had a larger count of naive CD4+ cells and greater diversity than aged donors.

V gene TRBV7-2 combines with J gene TRBJ2-7; 10 bases agree with TRBD1. Sequencing was performed on blood. The TCR comes from a woman in her sixties in good health. The chain's CDR3 is CASSVGTGVYF. DNA for the CDR3: TGTGCCAGCAGCGTTGGGACAGGGGTGTACTTC.